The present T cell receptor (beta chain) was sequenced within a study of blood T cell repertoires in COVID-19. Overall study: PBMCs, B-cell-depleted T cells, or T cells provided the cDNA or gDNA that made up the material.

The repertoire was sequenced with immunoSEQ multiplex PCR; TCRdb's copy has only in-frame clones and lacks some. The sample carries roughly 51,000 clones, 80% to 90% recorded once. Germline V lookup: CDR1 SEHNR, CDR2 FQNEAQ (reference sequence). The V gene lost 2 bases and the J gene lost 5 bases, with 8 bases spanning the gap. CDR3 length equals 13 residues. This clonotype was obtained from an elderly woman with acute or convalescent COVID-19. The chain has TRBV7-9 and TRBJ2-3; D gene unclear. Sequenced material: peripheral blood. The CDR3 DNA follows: TGTGCCAGCAGCTTATACCGAGAAGATACGCAGTATTTT. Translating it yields CASSLYREDTQYF.